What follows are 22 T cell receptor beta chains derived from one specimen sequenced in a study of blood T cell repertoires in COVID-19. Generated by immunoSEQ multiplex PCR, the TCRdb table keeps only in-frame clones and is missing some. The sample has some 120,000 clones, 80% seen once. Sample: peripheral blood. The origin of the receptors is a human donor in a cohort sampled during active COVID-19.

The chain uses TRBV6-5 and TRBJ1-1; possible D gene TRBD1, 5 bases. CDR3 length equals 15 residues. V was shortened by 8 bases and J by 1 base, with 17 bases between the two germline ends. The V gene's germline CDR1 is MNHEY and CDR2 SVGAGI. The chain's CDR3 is CASGSGQGENTEAFF. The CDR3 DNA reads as TGTGCCAGCGGGTCTGGGCAGGGCGAGAACACTGAAGCTTTCTTT.

The CDR3 region is CATSDTGLKLSNEQFF. CDR3 in DNA: TGTGCCACCAGTGACACCGGACTAAAACTTTCCAATGAGCAGTTCTTC. The V and J genes are TRBV24-1 and TRBJ2-1, with TRBD2 as a possible D gene (6 bases). This CDR3 is 16 amino acids long. V lost 4 bases to trimming and J lost 6 bases, with 18 bases between them. Germline V gene data show CDR1 as KGHDR and CDR2 as SFDVKD.

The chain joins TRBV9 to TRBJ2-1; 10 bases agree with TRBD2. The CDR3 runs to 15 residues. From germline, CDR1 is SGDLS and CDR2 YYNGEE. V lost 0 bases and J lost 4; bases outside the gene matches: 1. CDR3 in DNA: TGTGCCAGCAGCGTAGATAGCGGGGGGTACAATGAGCAGTTCTTC. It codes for CASSVDSGGYNEQFF.

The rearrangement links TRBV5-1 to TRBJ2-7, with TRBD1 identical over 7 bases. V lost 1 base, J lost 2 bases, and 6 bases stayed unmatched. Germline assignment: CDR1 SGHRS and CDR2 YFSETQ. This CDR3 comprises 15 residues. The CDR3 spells CASSLQITGAYEQYF. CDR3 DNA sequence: TGCGCCAGCAGCTTGCAAATAACAGGGGCCTACGAGCAGTACTTC.

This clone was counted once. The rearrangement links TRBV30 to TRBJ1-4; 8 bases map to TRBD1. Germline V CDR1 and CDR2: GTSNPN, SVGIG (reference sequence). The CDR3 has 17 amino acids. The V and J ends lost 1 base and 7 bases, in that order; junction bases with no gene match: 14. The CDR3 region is CAWSGDRGANRGEKLFF. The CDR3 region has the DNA TGTGCCTGGAGTGGAGACAGGGGCGCTAATCGGGGTGAAAAACTGTTTTTT.

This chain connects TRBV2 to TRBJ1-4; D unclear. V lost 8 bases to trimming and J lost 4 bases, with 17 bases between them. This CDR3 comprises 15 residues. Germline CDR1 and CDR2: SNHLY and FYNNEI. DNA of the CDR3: TGTGCCAGCCGGGGATGGCGGAGTCTTAATGAAAAACTGTTTTTT. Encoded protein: CASRGWRSLNEKLFF.

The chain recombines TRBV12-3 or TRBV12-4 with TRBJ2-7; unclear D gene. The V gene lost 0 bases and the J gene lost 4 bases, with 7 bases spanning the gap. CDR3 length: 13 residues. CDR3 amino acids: CASSLAAAYEQYF. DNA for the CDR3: TGTGCCAGCAGTTTAGCGGCGGCATACGAGCAGTACTTC.

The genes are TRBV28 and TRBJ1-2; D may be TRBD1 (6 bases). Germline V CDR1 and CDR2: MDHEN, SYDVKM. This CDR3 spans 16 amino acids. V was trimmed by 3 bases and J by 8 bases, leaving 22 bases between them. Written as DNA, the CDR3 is TGTGCCAGCAGTTTCCGTACCCCGGGACAATCTGGAGGCTACACCTTC. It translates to CASSFRTPGQSGGYTF.

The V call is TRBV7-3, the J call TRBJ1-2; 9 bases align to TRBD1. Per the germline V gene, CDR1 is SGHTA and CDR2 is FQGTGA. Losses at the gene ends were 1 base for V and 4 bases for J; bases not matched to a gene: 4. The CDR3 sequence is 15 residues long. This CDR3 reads CASSLMTGGLYGYTF. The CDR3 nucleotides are TGTGCCAGCAGCTTAATGACAGGGGGTCTCTATGGCTACACCTTC.

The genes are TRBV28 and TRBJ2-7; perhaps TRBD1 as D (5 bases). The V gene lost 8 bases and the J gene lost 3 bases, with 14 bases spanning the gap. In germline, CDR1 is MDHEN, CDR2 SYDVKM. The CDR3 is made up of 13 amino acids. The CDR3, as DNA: TGTGCCAGCCATGGGGCGGACGACTACGAGCAGTACTTC. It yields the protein CASHGADDYEQYF. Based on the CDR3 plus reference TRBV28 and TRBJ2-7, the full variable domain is DVKVTQSSRYLVKRTGEKVFLECVQDMDHENMFWYRQDPGLGLRLIYFSYDVKMKEKGDIPEGYSVSREKKERFSLILESASTNQTSMYLCASHGADDYEQYFGPGTRLTVT.

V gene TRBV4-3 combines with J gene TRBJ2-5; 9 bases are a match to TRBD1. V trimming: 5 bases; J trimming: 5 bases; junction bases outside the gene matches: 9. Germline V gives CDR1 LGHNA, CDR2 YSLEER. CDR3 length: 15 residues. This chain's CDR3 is CASSSRTGGWETQYF. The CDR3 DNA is TGCGCCAGCAGCTCACGCACAGGGGGCTGGGAGACCCAGTACTTC.

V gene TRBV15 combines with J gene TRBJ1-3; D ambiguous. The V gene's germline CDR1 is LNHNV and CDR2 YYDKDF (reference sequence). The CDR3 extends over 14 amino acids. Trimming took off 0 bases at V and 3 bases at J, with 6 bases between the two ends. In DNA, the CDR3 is TGTGCCACCAGCAGAGATCGAGGTGGAAACACCATATATTTT. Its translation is CATSRDRGGNTIYF. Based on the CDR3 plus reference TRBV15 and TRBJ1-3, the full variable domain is DAMVIQNPRYQVTQFGKPVTLSCSQTLNHNVMYWYQQKSSQAPKLLFHYYDKDFNNEADTPDNFQSRRPNTSFCFLDIRSPGLGDTAMYLCATSRDRGGNTIYFGEGSWLTVV.

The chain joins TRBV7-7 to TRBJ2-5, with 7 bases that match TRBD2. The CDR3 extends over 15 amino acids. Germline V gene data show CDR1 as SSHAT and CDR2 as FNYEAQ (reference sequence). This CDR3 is CASGLRLGPSETQYF. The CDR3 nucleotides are TGTGCTAGCGGGTTAAGACTAGGTCCATCAGAGACCCAGTACTTC.

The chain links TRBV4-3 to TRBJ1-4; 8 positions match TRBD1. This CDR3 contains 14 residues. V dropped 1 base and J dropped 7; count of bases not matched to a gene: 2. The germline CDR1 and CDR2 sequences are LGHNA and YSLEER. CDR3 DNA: TGCGCCAGCAGCCAAGGGACAGGGTCTGAAAAACTGTTTTTT. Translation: CASSQGTGSEKLFF.

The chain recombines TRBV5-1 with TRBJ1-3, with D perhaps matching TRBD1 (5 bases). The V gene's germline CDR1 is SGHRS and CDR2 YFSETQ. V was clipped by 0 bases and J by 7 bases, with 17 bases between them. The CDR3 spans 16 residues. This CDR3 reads CASSLVAGRLGNTIYF. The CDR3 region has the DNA TGCGCCAGCAGCTTGGTTGCGGGGCGCCTCGGGAACACCATATATTTT. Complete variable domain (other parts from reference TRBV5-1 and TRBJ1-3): KAGVTQTPRYLIKTRGQQVTLSCSPISGHRSVSWYQQTPGQGLQFLFEYFSETQRNKGNFPGRFSGRQFSNSRSEMNVSTLELGDSALYLCASSLVAGRLGNTIYFGEGSWLTVV.

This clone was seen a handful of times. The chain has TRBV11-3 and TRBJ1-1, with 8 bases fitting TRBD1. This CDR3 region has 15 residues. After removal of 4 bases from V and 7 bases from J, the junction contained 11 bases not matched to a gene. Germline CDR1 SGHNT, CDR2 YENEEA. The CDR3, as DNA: TGTGCCAGCAGCTCTAACAGGGGGTTCTTGGGTGAAGCTTTCTTT. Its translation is CASSSNRGFLGEAFF. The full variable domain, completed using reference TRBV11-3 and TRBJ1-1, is EAGVVQSPRYKIIEKKQPVAFWCNPISGHNTLYWYLQNLGQGPELLIRYENEEAVDDSQLPKDRFSAERLKGVDSTLKIQPAELGDSAVYLCASSSNRGFLGEAFFGQGTRLTVV.

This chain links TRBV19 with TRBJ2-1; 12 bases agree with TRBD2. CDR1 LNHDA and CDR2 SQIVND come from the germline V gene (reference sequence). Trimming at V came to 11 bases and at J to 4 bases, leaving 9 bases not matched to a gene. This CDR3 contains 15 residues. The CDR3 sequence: CASQPLAGGYNEQFF. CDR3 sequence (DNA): TGTGCCTCGCAACCCCTAGCGGGAGGGTACAATGAGCAGTTCTTC.

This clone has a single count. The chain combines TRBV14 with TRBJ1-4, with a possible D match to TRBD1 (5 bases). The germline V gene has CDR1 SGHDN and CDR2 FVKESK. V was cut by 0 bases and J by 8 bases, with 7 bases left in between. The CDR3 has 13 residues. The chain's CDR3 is CASSQERGEKLFF. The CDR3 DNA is TGTGCCAGCAGCCAAGAAAGGGGCGAAAAACTGTTTTTT.

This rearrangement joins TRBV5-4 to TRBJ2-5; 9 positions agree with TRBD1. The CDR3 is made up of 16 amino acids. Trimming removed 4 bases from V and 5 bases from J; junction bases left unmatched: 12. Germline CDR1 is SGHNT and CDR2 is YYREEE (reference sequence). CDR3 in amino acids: CASSPTTGGQGETQYF. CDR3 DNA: TGTGCCAGCAGCCCAACGACAGGGGGGCAGGGGGAGACCCAGTACTTC.

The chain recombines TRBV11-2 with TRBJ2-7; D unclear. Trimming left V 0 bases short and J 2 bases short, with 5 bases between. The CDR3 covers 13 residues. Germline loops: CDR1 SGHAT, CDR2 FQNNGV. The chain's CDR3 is CASSLDRPYEQYF. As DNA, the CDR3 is TGTGCCAGCAGCTTAGACAGGCCCTACGAGCAGTACTTC.

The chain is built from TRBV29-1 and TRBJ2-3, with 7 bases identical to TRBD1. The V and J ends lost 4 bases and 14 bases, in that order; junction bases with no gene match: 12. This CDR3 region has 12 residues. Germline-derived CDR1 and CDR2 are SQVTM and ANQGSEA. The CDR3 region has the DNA TGCAGCGTTGGCGTGAGACAGGGTTTAGGGTATTTT. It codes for CSVGVRQGLGYF.

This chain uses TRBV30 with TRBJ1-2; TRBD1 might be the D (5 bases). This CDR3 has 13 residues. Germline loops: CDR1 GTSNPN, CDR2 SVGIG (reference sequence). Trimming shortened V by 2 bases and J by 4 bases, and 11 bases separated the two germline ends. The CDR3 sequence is CAWSTGDSYGYTF. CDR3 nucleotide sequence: TGTGCCTGGAGTACCGGGGACTCCTATGGCTACACCTTC.